This T cell receptor (beta chain) was recovered during a study of CD4 T cells in relation to SARS-CoV-2 and coronaviruses. For the study at large: Negative control cultures got HIV-1 Nef peptides or no peptide.

In this sample, this clone turned up a few times. What it binds is not known. Unexposed donor CD4+ T cells date from about 2011-2018, before the COVID-19 pandemic. Isolation of CD4+ T cells took place after approximately 11 days in culture. As cell numbers allowed, unexposed-donor CD4+ T cells faced SARS-CoV-2 S/N and four cold-coronavirus spikes. Study results and limitations: Pre-pandemic and post-infection samples never came from the same donor. The cross-reactivity analysis covered only spike protein, not other viral proteins.

Sequenced by immunoSEQ multiplex PCR; TCRdb stores in-frame clones only, minus some. Of tens of thousands of clones in the sample, 60% to 85% were seen once. Germline CDR1 and CDR2: MNHEY and SVGEGT. After removal of 0 bases from V and 1 base from J, the junction contained 12 bases not matched to a gene. This CDR3 is 18 amino acids long. The clonotype was recovered from a human donor in good health. Sequenced sample: CD4+ T cells from PBMCs, cultured in vitro. This rearrangement joins TRBV6-2 or TRBV6-3 to TRBJ2-7, with 7 bases matching TRBD1. This chain's CDR3 is CASSYSSVDRARSYEQYF. CDR3 in DNA: TGTGCCAGCAGTTACTCTTCCGTCGACAGGGCCCGGTCCTACGAGCAGTACTTC.